This TCR beta chain was recovered during a study of T cells expressing NK-cell markers. Study at large: From sorted CD3+CD56+NKG2C+, CD3+CD56+NKG2C- and CD3+CD56-NKG2C+ T cells came the TCR beta repertoires.

For each CDR3 protein, TCRdb gives one entry from its re-call of the 5' RACE reads, without DNA. Recorded here are approximately 150,000 distinct CDR3 sequences; the top ten clones represent roughly an eighth. This CDR3 is built from 14 residues. The TCR sequence derives from a young man in good health. Sequencing was done on a sample of blood T cells: a sorted CD56 or NKG2C T cell subset, CD4+ or CD8+ T cells, or bulk PBMC T cells (not recorded which). This rearrangement joins TRBV12-3 or TRBV12-4 to TRBJ2-7; TCRdb indicates TRBD2, and absent DNA this call remains unverified. The CDR3: CASSGESGMWEQYF.